The 6 T cell receptor beta chains listed next were all sequenced from one sample in a study of cytomegalovirus exposure and HLA in healthy donors. Vbeta (60) and Jbeta (13) primers were used in the PCR. The method was immunoSEQ multiplex PCR; TCRdb's version includes in-frame clones alone and lacks a portion of them. This table holds about 190,000 clones, about four fifths found once. The material sequenced was PBMCs. Receptors were obtained from a woman aged 25 to 39 in good health and CMV-seropositive.

This clone appeared once. The chain recombines TRBV30 with TRBJ2-1, with D tentatively TRBD2 (6 bases). V shed 3 bases and J shed 0 bases, with 12 bases lying between them. The CDR3 totals 15 residues. From germline, CDR1 is GTSNPN and CDR2 SVGIG (reference sequence). CDR3 loop: CAWRTSGYSYNEQFF. CDR3 coding DNA: TGTGCCTGGAGAACCAGCGGGTACTCCTACAATGAGCAGTTCTTC.

The CDR3 region has the DNA TGTGCCAGCAGCCCTCAGCGGGGCACAGATACGCAGTATTTT. This codes for CASSPQRGTDTQYF. The V gene is TRBV9, the J gene TRBJ2-3, with D possibly TRBD2 on 6 matching bases. Germline lookup yields CDR1 SGDLS and CDR2 YYNGEE. The CDR3 contains 14 residues. V was shortened by 4 bases and J by 1 base, with 10 bases between the two germline ends.

The CDR3 spells CASSRNLKRARAETQYF. The CDR3, as DNA: TGTGCCAGCAGCCGCAACCTAAAGAGGGCCCGGGCGGAGACCCAGTACTTC. V and J are TRBV7-2 and TRBJ2-5, with D perhaps matching TRBD2 (5 bases). Germline assignment: CDR1 SGHTA and CDR2 FQGNSA. The CDR3 totals 17 residues. Trimming shortened V by 5 bases and J by 5 bases, and 24 bases separated the two germline ends.

The chain employs TRBV6-5 and TRBJ1-2, with D possibly matching TRBD1 (6 bases). This CDR3 spans 14 amino acids. Germline-derived CDR1 and CDR2 are MNHEY and SVGAGI. Deletions cut 0 bases from V and 2 bases from J, with 7 bases between. The CDR3 DNA reads TGTGCCAGCAGTTACTCGCAGGGGAACTATGGCTACACCTTC. Its protein is CASSYSQGNYGYTF.

Note on this clone: The conserved closing phenylalanine or tryptophan is absent in this CDR3, likely reflecting a read error. V and J are TRBV6-1 and TRBJ1-6; D unresolved. Germline V gene sequence: CDR1 MNHNS, CDR2 SASEGT. Trimming pared 6 bases from V and 8 bases from J, leaving 8 bases between. This CDR3 has 12 amino acids. CDR3 amino acids: CASRRSDSPLHL. The CDR3 nucleotides read TGTGCCAGCAGACGTAGCGATTCACCCCTCCACCTT.

The rearrangement joins TRBV28 to TRBJ2-7, with 8 bases lining up with TRBD1. V gave up 6 bases and J gave up 7 bases; unmatched junction bases: 14. CDR1 is MDHEN and CDR2 is SYDVKM in the germline V gene. This CDR3 is 15 amino acids long. The CDR3 reads CASSDAGTGVLEQYF. CDR3 sequence (DNA): TGTGCCAGCAGCGACGCCGGGACAGGCGTGTTGGAGCAGTACTTC. Drawing the rest from reference TRBV28 and TRBJ2-7, the complete variable domain is DVKVTQSSRYLVKRTGEKVFLECVQDMDHENMFWYRQDPGLGLRLIYFSYDVKMKEKGDIPEGYSVSREKKERFSLILESASTNQTSMYLCASSDAGTGVLEQYFGPGTRLTVT.